These T cell receptor beta chains were read from a single sample in a study of Tregs in tolerant kidney transplant recipients. Sequencing was performed with immunoSEQ multiplex PCR; in TCRdb, only in-frame clones are kept and a portion is missing. The repertoire holds some 70,000 clones, with 84% as singletons. Sample: CD4+ T cells from blood. These receptors came from a human donor in good health. CDR3s include the opening cysteine and the closing phenylalanine or tryptophan. D genes are given only for firm matches. The size field is filled for only some rows; it gives once, few, many or a size class.

. TRBJ2-6 TRBV5-4 . TGTGCCAGCAGAGGGCTTTCTGGGGCCAACGTCCTGACTTTC CASRGLSGANVLTF
. TRBJ1-3 TRBV19 . TGTGCCAGTAAACACCTGGGACGAGATCGCCGAAACACCATATATTTT CASKHLGRDRRNTIYF
TRBD1 TRBJ1-1 TRBV5-1 . TGCGCCAGCAGCTTCGTGGGTACGACAGGGGTCGCTGAAGCTTTCTTT CASSFVGTTGVAEAFF
. TRBJ1-2 TRBV10-3 . TGTGCCATGACGTCCCGGGCGGACAATTCCGGGAACGGCTACACCTTC CAMTSRADNSGNGYTF
. TRBJ1-6 TRBV18 . TGTGCCAGCTCACGTGGGGGGGATTCACCCCTCCACTTT CASSRGGDSPLHF
. TRBJ2-1 TRBV5-3 . TGTGCCAGAAGCTGTGTGTACACAGGCAGTCCCTACAATGAGCAGTTCTTC CARSCVYTGSPYNEQFF
TRBD2 TRBJ2-3 TRBV7-9 . TGTGCCAGCAGCTTAGGTAGCCTTACAGCGGGGGACACAGATACGCAGTATTTT CASSLGSLTAGDTDTQYF
. TRBJ1-2 TRBV7-3 . TGTGCCAGCAGCCCGGGGTCGGGCTATGGCTACACCTTC CASSPGSGYGYTF
. TRBJ1-4 TRBV4-1 few TGCGCCAGCAGCCAACCGAAAGGAGGACTGTTTTTT CASSQPKGGLFF
TRBD2 TRBJ2-1 TRBV15 . TGTGCCACCAGCAGAGACCTCAGCGGGAGGGCCGAGAATGAGCAGTTCTTC CATSRDLSGRAENEQFF
. TRBJ1-2 TRBV5-4 . TGTGCCAGCAGCACTGCTGGACCCTATGGCTACACCTTC CASSTAGPYGYTF
TRBD1 TRBJ2-7 TRBV14 . TGTGCCAGCAGCCTTTTAATTGGGACAGGCGGGTACGAGCAGTACTTC CASSLLIGTGGYEQYF
. TRBJ1-1 TRBV19 once TGTGCCAGTAGTATAGGTCGGTGGAACACTGAAGCTTTCTTT CASSIGRWNTEAFF
. TRBJ1-5 TRBV5-1 few TGCGCCAGCGACGGACAGCTTAATCAGCCCCAGCATTTT CASDGQLNQPQHF
TRBD1 TRBJ1-5 TRBV4-1 many TGCGCCAGCAGTCCACACCCCGGGACAGGGGCCAACAATCAGCCCCAGCATTTT CASSPHPGTGANNQPQHF
. TRBJ1-2 TRBV7-2 . TGTGCCAGCAGACAGGTGGGGAATTCAGCCGCATATGGCTACACCTTC CASRQVGNSAAYGYTF
. TRBJ2-3 TRBV4-3 . TGCGCCAGCAGCCAAGACACTGGGGGTGGTATTGATACGCAGTATTTT CASSQDTGGGIDTQYF
TRBD1 TRBJ2-6 TRBV29-1 . TGCAGCGTTGGTCTCGGACAGGGAACCTCTGGGGCCAACGTCCTGACTTTC CSVGLGQGTSGANVLTF
. TRBJ2-3 TRBV6-5 . TGTGCCAGCAGTTACCTGGGCGGGGGCACGTATACGCAGTATTTT CASSYLGGGTYTQYF
TRBD1 TRBJ1-1 TRBV29-1 once TGCAGCGTTCGGACAGGGAAGAACACTGAAGCTTTCTTT CSVRTGKNTEAFF
TRBD1 TRBJ1-4 TRBV18 . TGTGCCAGCTCACCGGGGACAGGGGCAGATGAAAAACTGTTTTTT CASSPGTGADEKLFF
. TRBJ1-2 TRBV6-5 . TGTGCCAGCAGGGGAGACAGTTTTCATGGCTACACCTTC CASRGDSFHGYTF
TRBD1 TRBJ1-1 TRBV18 few TGTGCCAGCTCAACGCCCGGACAGGGGGCGTCTGAAGCTTTCTTT CASSTPGQGASEAFF
TRBD1 TRBJ1-2 TRBV4-2 . TGTGCCAGCAGCCCCACTATGGGGACAGAGTACGGCTACACCTTC CASSPTMGTEYGYTF
TRBD1 TRBJ2-1 TRBV7-2 . TGTGCCAGCAGCCAGGACAGGGGGCTTCCAATCGATGAGCAGTTCTTC CASSQDRGLPIDEQFF
. TRBJ1-5 TRBV4-1 . TGCGCCAGCAGCCAAGAGCCAGGGGTGAATCAGCCCCAGCATTTT CASSQEPGVNQPQHF
. TRBJ1-1 TRBV5-1 . TGCGCCAGCAGCGATTGGGAAATAAACACTGAAGCTTTCTTT CASSDWEINTEAFF
TRBD1 TRBJ2-2 TRBV2 few TGTGCCAGCCGAGCCGAAGGGGGCCTGGGCACCGGGGAGCTGTTTTTT CASRAEGGLGTGELFF
. TRBJ2-5 TRBV29-1 . TGCAGCGTTAGTCCGGGGGTGGGAGAGACCCAGTACTTC CSVSPGVGETQYF
TRBD1 TRBJ2-2 TRBV18 . TGTGCCAGCTCGCACGGACAGGGGAGCGGGGAGCTGTTTTTT CASSHGQGSGELFF
TRBD1 TRBJ1-2 TRBV9 . TGTGCCAGCACCGTAGGGACAGGGGAGGGCTACACCTTC CASTVGTGEGYTF
. TRBJ2-3 TRBV27 few TGTGCCAGCAGTTACCGGGGTAGCACAGATACGCAGTATTTT CASSYRGSTDTQYF
. TRBJ2-2 TRBV5-1 . TGCGCCAGCAGCCCTGGGTCCACTCGGAACACCGGGGAGCTGTTTTTT CASSPGSTRNTGELFF
TRBD1 TRBJ2-5 TRBV28 once TGTGCCAGCAGTCAGAGACAGGGGGTATGGGAGACCCAGTACTTC CASSQRQGVWETQYF
TRBD1 TRBJ2-7 TRBV7-2 many TGTGCCACCAGACAGGGGGTCTCCTACGAGCAGTACTTC CATRQGVSYEQYF
. TRBJ2-5 TRBV5-1 . TGCGCCAGCAGCTTGGGACTAGGGCCGGGAGAGACCCAGTACTTC CASSLGLGPGETQYF
. TRBJ2-7 TRBV7-9 once TGTGCCAGCAGCCCCCGATGGGGGCGCCCCTACGAGCAGTACTTC CASSPRWGRPYEQYF
. TRBJ2-3 TRBV7-2 . TGTGCCAGCAGCCCCGGCGGGGTCCGCACAGATACGCAGTATTTT CASSPGGVRTDTQYF
. TRBJ2-7 TRBV7-8 . TGTGCCAGCACCCCCCTTAGCTCCTACGAGCAGTACTTC CASTPLSSYEQYF
. TRBJ1-1 TRBV2 few TGTGCCAGCAGTGTAGGGAGAGGCACTGAAGCTTTCTTT CASSVGRGTEAFF
. TRBJ1-4 TRBV6-1 . TGTGCCAGCAGTGAAGTGCCCACGGACGAAAAACTGTTTTTT CASSEVPTDEKLFF
. TRBJ1-2 TRBV5-8 . TGTGCCAGCAGCTTGGGGCCGCGAGTGGGCTACACCTTC CASSLGPRVGYTF
. TRBJ1-3 TRBV5-1 . TGCGCCAGCAGCCTTGCCCCGAACCCTGGAAACACCATATATTTT CASSLAPNPGNTIYF
. TRBJ2-7 TRBV7-2 . TGTGCCAGCAGCTTAAAAGGGGCTCCCTACGAGCAGTACTTC CASSLKGAPYEQYF
TRBD1 TRBJ1-2 TRBV10-3 . TGTGCCACCTCGACAGGGGGCTATGGCTACACCTTC CATSTGGYGYTF
. TRBJ1-2 TRBV6-6 few TGTGCCAGCAGACAACGGGCGGGTTTCTATGGCTACACCTTC CASRQRAGFYGYTF
TRBD2 TRBJ2-3 TRBV7-2 . TGTGCCAGCAGCTTAGGACTAGCGGGGATGGGGGGCCTCACAGATACGCAGTATTTT CASSLGLAGMGGLTDTQYF
. TRBJ2-3 TRBV21-1 . TGTGCCAGCAGCAAAGCGCTTCACAGGACAGGGCCTAAAAGCACAGATACGCAGTATTTT CASSKALHRTGPKSTDTQYF
TRBD2 TRBJ2-2 TRBV13 . TGTGCCAGCGGATCGGGACTACCAAACACCGGGGAGCTGTTTTTT CASGSGLPNTGELFF
TRBD2 TRBJ2-1 TRBV5-4 . TGTGCCAGCAGCCGTCGGGGGGGGAGCTCCTACAATGAGCAGTTCTTC CASSRRGGSSYNEQFF
. TRBJ2-5 TRBV4-1 . TGCGCCAGCAGCCAAGAAAGAGCTCACCGGGGGGAGACCCAGTACTTC CASSQERAHRGETQYF
. TRBJ1-1 TRBV14 . TGTGCCAGCAGCCAACTCGGGGGGGCAGCTTTCTTT CASSQLGGAAFF
TRBD2 TRBJ2-7 TRBV23-1 . TGCGCCAGGGAAGTAGCGGGGACCTACGAGCAGTACTTC CAREVAGTYEQYF
TRBD2 TRBJ2-3 TRBV7-9 . TGTGCCAGCAGCCCCAGCGGGGGTACTAGCACAGATACGCAGTATTTT CASSPSGGTSTDTQYF
. TRBJ1-3 TRBV9 . TGTGCCAGCAGCGTGGGCAGACTCTCTGGAAACACCATATATTTT CASSVGRLSGNTIYF
. TRBJ2-7 TRBV21-1 . TGTGCCAGCAGCAAAGTAGGTGGGCAGGGGGGCTTC CASSKVGGQGGF
. TRBJ1-2 TRBV19 . TGTGCCAGTACCCCGGTTCAAACACAGGTGGGGACCTATGGCTACACCTTC CASTPVQTQVGTYGYTF
. TRBJ1-3 TRBV18 . TGTGCCAGCTCGACCGGGACAGGAAACACCATATATTTT CASSTGTGNTIYF